One TCR beta chain is described in this entry. TCRdb reprocessed the 5' RACE reads via MiXCR and lists one record per CDR3 protein. The sample shows 100,000 to 150,000 distinct CDR3 sequences, over 15% of them seen only once. In germline, CDR1 is LGHNA, CDR2 YNFKEQ. V shed 1 base and J 3 bases; nucleotides not matched to a gene: 5. The CDR3 runs 16 residues. This sample is part of a study of T-cell memory formation after mild COVID-19. The origin of this receptor is a man between 18 and 29 years old who had mild COVID-19 (a few samples of this study predate the infection). Cell type and time point are not known. This sequence joins TRBV4-2 and TRBJ2-3, with 9 bases aligning to TRBD2. The source material was PBMCs or a T cell subset sorted from them (not recorded which). DNA for the CDR3: TGTGCCAGCAGCCAAGTTCGCGGGGGGGCGACAGATACGCAGTATTTT. It translates to CASSQVRGGATDTQYF.